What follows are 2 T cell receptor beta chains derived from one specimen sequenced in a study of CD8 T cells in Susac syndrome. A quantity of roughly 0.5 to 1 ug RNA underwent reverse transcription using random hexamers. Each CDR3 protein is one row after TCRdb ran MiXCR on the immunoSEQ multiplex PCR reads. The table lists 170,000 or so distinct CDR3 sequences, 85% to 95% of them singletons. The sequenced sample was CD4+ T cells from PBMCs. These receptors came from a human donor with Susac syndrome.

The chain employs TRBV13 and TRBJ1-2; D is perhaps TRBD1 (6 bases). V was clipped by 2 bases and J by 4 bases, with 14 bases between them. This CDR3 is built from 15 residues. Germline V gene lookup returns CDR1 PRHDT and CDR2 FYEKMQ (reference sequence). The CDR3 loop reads CASSLQFRGGYGYTF. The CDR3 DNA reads TGTGCCAGCAGCTTACAATTCAGGGGTGGCTATGGCTACACCTTC. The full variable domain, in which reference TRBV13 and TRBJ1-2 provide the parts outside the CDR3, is AAGVIQSPRHLIKEKRETATLKCYPIPRHDTVYWYQQGPGQDPQFLISFYEKMQSDKGSIPDRFSAQQFSDYHSELNMSSLELGDSALYFCASSLQFRGGYGYTFGSGTRLTVV.

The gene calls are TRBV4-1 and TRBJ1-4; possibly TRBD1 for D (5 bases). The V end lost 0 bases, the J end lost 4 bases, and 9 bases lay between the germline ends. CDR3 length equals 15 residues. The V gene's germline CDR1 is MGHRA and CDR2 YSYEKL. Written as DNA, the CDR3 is TGCGCCAGCAGCCAAGAGACAGCACTTAATGAAAAACTGTTTTTT. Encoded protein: CASSQETALNEKLFF.